Listed here are 20 T cell receptor beta chains from one sample, sequenced in a study of CD8 T cells in Susac syndrome. Reverse transcription of 0.5 to 1 ug RNA was performed with random hexamers. Using its own MiXCR run on the immunoSEQ multiplex PCR reads, TCRdb lists one record per CDR3 protein. The table lists about 300,000 distinct CDR3 sequences, approximately 90% of them singletons. The sample consisted of CD4+ T cells from PBMCs. The source is a human donor with multiple sclerosis.

CDR3 residues: CSARWGGTDTQYF. CDR3 nucleotide sequence: TGCAGTGCTAGGTGGGGGGGCACAGATACGCAGTATTTT. This sequence joins TRBV20-1 and TRBJ2-3; the D gene is possibly TRBD2 (6 bases). This CDR3 is built from 13 residues. V was cut by 3 bases and J by 1 base, with 8 bases left in between. Germline V gene lookup returns CDR1 DFQATT and CDR2 SNEGSKA (reference sequence).

The chain is built from TRBV2 and TRBJ1-2, with a possible D match to TRBD1 (5 bases). The germline CDR1 and CDR2 sequences are SNHLY and FYNNEI. The CDR3 sequence is 11 residues long. V was trimmed by 5 bases and J by 8 bases, leaving 9 bases between them. CDR3 coding DNA: TGTGCCAGCAGTCGCCGGGGGGGCTACACCTTC. This encodes CASSRRGGYTF.

The V call is TRBV6-1, the J call TRBJ1-3; D unclear. The CDR3 contains 12 residues. Germline V gene lookup returns CDR1 MNHNS and CDR2 SASEGT. V lost 4 bases and J 3 bases, leaving 4 bases between the germline ends. The CDR3 loop reads CASSGSGNTIYF. The CDR3 DNA is TGTGCCAGCAGTGGCAGTGGAAACACCATATATTTT.

The chain links TRBV15 to TRBJ2-1; 11 bases align to TRBD2. The CDR3 length is 16 residues. The trim removed 3 bases at V and 4 bases at J, leaving 5 bases unmatched. Per the germline V gene, CDR1 is LNHNV and CDR2 is YYDKDF (reference sequence). In nucleotides, the CDR3 is TGTGCCACCAGCAGGCATATAGCGGGGGGGTACAATGAGCAGTTCTTC. Protein product: CATSRHIAGGYNEQFF.

The chain recombines TRBV7-2 with TRBJ2-3; D unresolved. The CDR3 spans 18 residues. V was shortened by 5 bases and J by 2 bases, with 23 bases between the two germline ends. Germline CDR1 SGHTA, CDR2 FQGNSA. In nucleotides, the CDR3 is TGTGCCAGCAGCACAAACTCACGCCCCGCCAGAGCCACAGATACGCAGTATTTT. This sequence encodes CASSTNSRPARATDTQYF.

The chain links TRBV6-2 or TRBV6-3 to TRBJ2-1; 9 bases map to TRBD2. The J segment lost 5 bases and the V segment lost 6 bases, leaving 20 bases of the junction unmatched. Germline CDR1 reads MNHEY; CDR2 reads SVGEGT. CDR3 length: 19 amino acids. The CDR3 DNA follows: TGTGCCAGCAGGCCACTGGAGCGGAGCGGGAGGCGAAATAACAATGAGCAGTTCTTC. It codes for CASRPLERSGRRNNNEQFF.

The chain recombines TRBV11-2 with TRBJ1-2; D is ambiguous. This CDR3 region has 14 residues. V shed 1 base and J shed 4 bases, with 10 bases lying between them. The germline CDR1 and CDR2 sequences are SGHAT and FQNNGV. This CDR3 reads CASSLVGASYGYTF. The DNA of the CDR3 is TGTGCCAGCAGCTTAGTGGGAGCTTCCTATGGCTACACCTTC. Full variable domain (missing parts from reference TRBV11-2 and TRBJ1-2): EAGVAQSPRYKIIEKRQSVAFWCNPISGHATLYWYQQILGQGPKLLIQFQNNGVVDDSQLPKDRFSAERLKGVDSTLKIQPAKLEDSAVYLCASSLVGASYGYTFGSGTRLTVV.

This clonotype appeared once. The rearrangement joins TRBV10-3 to TRBJ2-1, with 7 bases aligning to TRBD1. V dropped 2 bases and J dropped 4; count of bases not matched to a gene: 2. The CDR3 spans 14 residues. Germline loops: CDR1 ENHRY, CDR2 SYGVKD. CDR3 amino acids: CAISEPTGYNEQFF. The CDR3 nucleotides read TGTGCCATCAGTGAGCCGACAGGGTACAATGAGCAGTTCTTC.

The chain joins TRBV5-6 to TRBJ1-1; D gene uncertain. Germline V gene lookup returns CDR1 SGHDT and CDR2 YYEEEE. This CDR3 contains 16 residues. V gave up 4 bases and J gave up 0 bases, with 16 bases separating them. The CDR3 reads CASSDRARGMNTEAFF. The CDR3 DNA is TGTGCCAGCAGCGACCGGGCCAGAGGGATGAACACTGAAGCTTTCTTT.

V gene TRBV15 combines with J gene TRBJ1-1; weak D call: TRBD1 (6 bases). CDR1 and CDR2 (germline): LNHNV, YYDKDF (reference sequence). This CDR3 is built from 14 residues. Between the trimmed V and J ends, which lost 1 base and 4 bases, there was a span of 10 bases. The CDR3 DNA sequence: TGTGCCACCAGCAGAGTACAGGGTGGCACTGAAGCTTTCTTT. Translating gives CATSRVQGGTEAFF.

V usage is TRBV2 and J usage is TRBJ1-5; D unresolved. The CDR3 is 15 residues long. CDR1 SNHLY and CDR2 FYNNEI come from the germline V gene. The V end lost 5 bases, the J end lost 7 bases, and 18 bases lay between the germline ends. The DNA for the CDR3 is TGTGCCAGCAGTCCCCTTGACTCAGGATCGCAGCCCCAGCATTTT. Its translation: CASSPLDSGSQPQHF.

This clonotype came up once. CDR3 DNA: TGTGCCAGCAGTTACCTTGACCGCTATTGGACCCAGTACTTC. It yields the protein CASSYLDRYWTQYF. This rearrangement joins TRBV6-2 or TRBV6-3 to TRBJ2-5; D remains unclear. CDR3 size: 14 residues. The germline gives CDR1 MNHEY, CDR2 SVGEGT. Trimming left V 2 bases short and J 7 bases short, with 14 bases between.

This sequence joins TRBV5-4 and TRBJ2-5; no clear D. V was trimmed by 4 bases and J by 3 bases, leaving 13 bases between them. CDR1 is SGHNT, CDR2 YYREEE, per germline (reference sequence). This CDR3 comprises 14 residues. CDR3 sequence: CASSRDPGKETQYF. CDR3 bases: TGTGCCAGCAGCAGGGATCCAGGCAAAGAGACCCAGTACTTC.

The chain is built from TRBV7-2 and TRBJ1-2; D is uncertain. The germline gives CDR1 SGHTA, CDR2 FQGNSA. With 4 bases removed from V and 0 bases from J, the gap between germline ends came to 15 bases. The CDR3 totals 16 residues. This CDR3 reads CASSSDLQASNYGYTF. CDR3 nucleotide sequence: TGTGCCAGCAGCTCCGACCTGCAGGCCTCTAACTATGGCTACACCTTC. Complete variable domain (other parts from reference TRBV7-2 and TRBJ1-2): GAGVSQSPSNKVTEKGKDVELRCDPISGHTALYWYRQSLGQGLEFLIYFQGNSAPDKSGLPSDRFSAERTGGSVSTLTIQRTQQEDSAVYLCASSSDLQASNYGYTFGSGTRLTVV.

This chain uses TRBV19 with TRBJ1-3; D not certain. Germline lookup yields CDR1 LNHDA and CDR2 SQIVND (reference sequence). Trimming removed 5 bases at V and 2 bases at J, with 7 bases between. This CDR3 spans 13 amino acids. CDR3 sequence: CASSLGTGNTIYF. The CDR3 DNA follows: TGTGCCAGTAGTTTGGGAACTGGAAACACCATATATTTT.

The chain joins TRBV28 to TRBJ1-4, with D hard to call. The germline gives CDR1 MDHEN, CDR2 SYDVKM. Trimming stripped 2 bases from V and 10 bases from J, with 14 bases between. The CDR3 loop spans 14 amino acids. CDR3 in DNA: TGTGCCAGCAGTTTAGGGCCGGACGTTACAAAACTGTTTTTT. This encodes CASSLGPDVTKLFF.

This chain links TRBV11-1 with TRBJ1-2; a possible D gene is TRBD1 (5 bases). Germline V CDR1 and CDR2: SGHAT, FQDESV (reference sequence). This CDR3 is built from 19 residues. Trimming left V 5 bases short and J 2 bases short, with 27 bases between. CDR3 amino acids: CASSPGVGAGATSNYGYTF. In DNA, the CDR3 is TGTGCCAGCAGCCCAGGAGTCGGGGCAGGCGCGACATCGAACTATGGCTACACCTTC.

The genes are TRBV7-9 and TRBJ1-5; D might be TRBD1 (6 bases). The V and J ends lost 5 bases and 3 bases respectively, with 14 bases between them. The germline gives CDR1 SEHNR, CDR2 FQNEAQ (reference sequence). The CDR3 covers 15 residues. CDR3 amino acids: CASSPDGGANQPQHF. The CDR3 DNA is TGTGCCAGCAGCCCGGACGGGGGGGCCAATCAGCCCCAGCATTTT.

The rearrangement uses TRBV30 and TRBJ2-1; 11 nucleotides align to TRBD2. The CDR3 contains 15 residues. Germline loops: CDR1 GTSNPN, CDR2 SVGIG (reference sequence). The V and J ends lost 0 bases and 6 bases, in that order; junction bases with no gene match: 4. CDR3 sequence (DNA): TGTGCCTGGAGTGTCCCGCTAGCGGGAGGCAATGAGCAGTTCTTC. It codes for CAWSVPLAGGNEQFF.

The V call is TRBV12-3 or TRBV12-4, the J call TRBJ2-2, with D perhaps TRBD1 or TRBD2 (5 bases each). The CDR3 length is 15 residues. Trimming pared 3 bases from V and 0 bases from J, leaving 8 bases between. The CDR3 region is CASSLMGPNTGELFF. CDR3 DNA: TGTGCCAGCAGTTTGATGGGACCGAACACCGGGGAGCTGTTTTTT.